Listed below are T cell receptor beta chains from one sample, sequenced in a study of T cell responses to AZD1222 COVID-19 vaccine. The method was immunoSEQ multiplex PCR; TCRdb's version includes in-frame clones alone and lacks a portion of them. In the table there are 100,000 to 150,000 clones, just under 95% of which are singletons. The source material was peripheral blood, sampled 28 days after the second AZD1222 dose. The receptors derive from an adult who received the AZD1222 COVID-19 vaccine. CDR3s include the opening cysteine and the closing phenylalanine or tryptophan. The D gene is left open where the match is weak. Clone size is not always given. Where it is, it says once, few, many or a class for expanded clones.

V	size	D	J	DNA	CDR3
TRBV12-5	-	-	TRBJ1-2	TGTGCTACCCCACCGGGACCGCTTTCAGATGGCTACACCTTC	CATPPGPLSDGYTF
TRBV12-3/TRBV12-4	-	TRBD1	TRBJ1-1	TGTGCCAGCAGTTTTGGGACAGGTCGTGAAGCTTTCTTT	CASSFGTGREAFF
TRBV2	-	-	TRBJ1-1	TGTGCCAGCAGTGTACTTCGTGGGGCTGAAGCTTTCTTT	CASSVLRGAEAFF
TRBV5-6	once	TRBD1	TRBJ2-7	TGTGCCAGCAGGATCCGGCCGGGACAGGGATCCCACGAGCAGTACTTC	CASRIRPGQGSHEQYF
TRBV6-6	-	-	TRBJ1-2	TGTGCCAGTAGAGAGAGGCAGGGAGACTATGGCTACACCTTC	CASRERQGDYGYTF
TRBV24-1	-	-	TRBJ1-2	TGTGCCACCGGGGACTTTTATGGCTACACCTTC	CATGDFYGYTF
TRBV20-1	once	-	TRBJ1-2	TGCAGTGCTAGTGGCAGAGAAGGCTATGGCTACACCTTC	CSASGREGYGYTF
TRBV4-2	-	TRBD1	TRBJ1-3	TGTGCCAGCAGCCAAGCGGGACAGGGGTCCGGAAACACCATATATTTT	CASSQAGQGSGNTIYF
TRBV27	-	TRBD1	TRBJ2-1	TGTGCCAGCGTGGGACAGGGGGCCCATGAGCAGTTCTTC	CASVGQGAHEQFF
TRBV5-6	-	TRBD1	TRBJ1-3	TGTGCCAGCAGCGAAGACAGGGCTGGAAACACCATATATTTT	CASSEDRAGNTIYF
TRBV28	-	-	TRBJ1-4	TGTGCCAGCCAACAGGGACCTGGGGCAACTAATGAAAAACTGTTTTTT	CASQQGPGATNEKLFF
TRBV28	once	-	TRBJ2-7	TGTGCCAGCAGTTGGCCCTCATACGAGCAGTACTTC	CASSWPSYEQYF
TRBV6-2/TRBV6-3	once	-	TRBJ1-2	TGTGCCAGCAGTTACTCGAGCGGGGACGGCTACACCTTC	CASSYSSGDGYTF
TRBV7-9	-	TRBD1	TRBJ1-2	TGTGCCAGCAGCCAGGACAGGGATGGCTACACCTTC	CASSQDRDGYTF
TRBV19	few	TRBD1	TRBJ1-2	TGTGCCAGTAGGTACAGGGGGCTCAGCTATGGCTACACCTTC	CASRYRGLSYGYTF
TRBV11-3	once	TRBD2	TRBJ2-5	TGTGCCTCGGGGGACGGGAGGGCACAAGAGACCCAGTACTTC	CASGDGRAQETQYF
TRBV7-2	-	-	TRBJ1-3	TGTGCCAGCAGCTTGGTAAACTCTGGAAACACCATATATTTT	CASSLVNSGNTIYF
TRBV6-5	-	-	TRBJ1-1	TGTGCCGCGGGACGGTCCAAGACTGAAGCTTTCTTT	CAAGRSKTEAFF
TRBV9	-	-	TRBJ2-3	TGTGCCAGCAGCGTAGTTGACGGCGGGATTGGGGATACGCAGTATTTT	CASSVVDGGIGDTQYF
TRBV6-5	-	-	TRBJ2-3	TGTGCCAGTGCCGGGGACCCGTGGGATGATACGCAGTATTTT	CASAGDPWDDTQYF
TRBV3-1/TRBV3-2	-	-	TRBJ1-2	TGTGCCAGCAGCCAAGATCTGAACGGCTATGGCTACACCTTC	CASSQDLNGYGYTF
TRBV19	-	TRBD1	TRBJ1-4	TGTGCCAGTGGGGACGGGACAGGACGTGAAAAACTGTTTTTT	CASGDGTGREKLFF
TRBV11-3	-	TRBD2	TRBJ2-5	TGTGCCAGCAGGATGCGGGGGGGGGAGACCCAGTACTTC	CASRMRGGETQYF
TRBV5-1	-	-	TRBJ2-1	TGCGCCAGCAGCTTGGACGCGTCCTTTGAGCAGTTCTTC	CASSLDASFEQFF
TRBV3-1/TRBV3-2	-	-	TRBJ2-7	TGTGCCAGCAGCCAAATCGCCGGCGAGCAGTACTTC	CASSQIAGEQYF
TRBV7-2	once	TRBD1	TRBJ1-1	TGTGCCAGCACCCAGGGGGGAGGCACTGAAGCTTTCTTT	CASTQGGGTEAFF
TRBV7-3	-	-	TRBJ2-3	TGTGCCAGCAGCTTGGGTCAAAGCACAGATACGCAGTATTTT	CASSLGQSTDTQYF
TRBV11-3	-	TRBD1	TRBJ2-3	TGTGCCAGCAGCCAAGACAGGGCCACAGATACGCAGTATTTT	CASSQDRATDTQYF
TRBV9	-	TRBD2	TRBJ2-1	TGTGCCAGCAGCGTTACTAGCGGGAGCAATGAGCAGTTCTTC	CASSVTSGSNEQFF
TRBV7-3	-	TRBD2	TRBJ2-6	TGTGCCAGCAGCTTAAGGGCCGCCAGGACTAGCGGGGTCTCTGGGGCCAACGTCCTGACTTTC	CASSLRAARTSGVSGANVLTF
TRBV2	-	-	TRBJ2-1	TGTGCCAGCAGTGAAGAAGGTAGCGGCCCGTCCTACAATGAGCAGTTCTTC	CASSEEGSGPSYNEQFF